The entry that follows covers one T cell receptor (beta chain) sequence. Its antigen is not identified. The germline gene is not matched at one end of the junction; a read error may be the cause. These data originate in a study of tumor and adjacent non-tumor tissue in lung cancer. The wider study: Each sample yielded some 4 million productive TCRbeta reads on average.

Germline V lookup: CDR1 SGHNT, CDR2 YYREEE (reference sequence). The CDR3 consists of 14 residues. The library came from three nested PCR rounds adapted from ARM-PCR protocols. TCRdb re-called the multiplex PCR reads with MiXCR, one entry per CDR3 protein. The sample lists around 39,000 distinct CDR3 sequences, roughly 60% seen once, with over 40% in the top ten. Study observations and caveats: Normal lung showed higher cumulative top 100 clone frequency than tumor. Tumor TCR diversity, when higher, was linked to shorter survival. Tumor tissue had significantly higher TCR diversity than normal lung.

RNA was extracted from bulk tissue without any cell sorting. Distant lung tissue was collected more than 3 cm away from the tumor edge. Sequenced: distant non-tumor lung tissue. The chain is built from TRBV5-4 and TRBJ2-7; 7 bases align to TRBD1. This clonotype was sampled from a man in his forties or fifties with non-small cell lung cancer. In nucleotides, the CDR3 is TGTGTCAGCAGCGTGGGGACGACAGGGAACGAGCAGTACTTC. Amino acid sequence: CVSSVGTTGNEQYF.